The 20 T cell receptor beta chains presented below share a single source sample, sequenced in a study of cytomegalovirus exposure and HLA in healthy donors. The study ran its PCR with 60 Vbeta and 13 Jbeta primers. Assay: immunoSEQ multiplex PCR; the TCRdb copy retains only in-frame clones and omits some. The sample lists fewer than 250,000 clones; about 70% were seen once. Sequenced material: PBMCs. Every receptor here comes from a woman aged 25 to 39 in good health and CMV-seronegative.

The V gene is TRBV30, the J gene TRBJ2-7; TRBD1 is a possible D gene (5 bases). The CDR3 spans 14 residues. V was pared by 2 bases and J by 3 bases, with 14 bases between. CDR1 and CDR2 (germline): GTSNPN, SVGIG (reference sequence). CDR3 DNA sequence: TGTGCCTGGAGTTTCCCTGACAGCTACTACGAGCAGTACTTC. It is translated as CAWSFPDSYYEQYF.

The genes are TRBV10-3 and TRBJ2-5, with a weak D call TRBD1 (6 bases). The ends were cut back, 11 bases at V and 0 bases at J, with 22 bases in the middle. Germline V gene lookup returns CDR1 ENHRY and CDR2 SYGVKD. The CDR3 totals 16 residues. The DNA of the CDR3 is TGTGCCTCCAACCCAGGACAGAGAACTTACCAAGAGACCCAGTACTTC. This codes for CASNPGQRTYQETQYF.

The V call is TRBV29-1, the J call TRBJ2-4; D unclear. The CDR3 is 13 amino acids. V shed 3 bases and J shed 6 bases, with 12 bases lying between them. Germline V gene data show CDR1 as SQVTM and CDR2 as ANQGSEA. The CDR3 sequence is CSVEFPYLNIQYF. The CDR3 DNA reads TGCAGCGTTGAGTTCCCCTACTTAAACATTCAGTACTTC. The full variable domain, completed using reference TRBV29-1 and TRBJ2-4, is SAVISQKPSRDICQRGTSLTIQCQVDSQVTMMFWYRQQPGQSLTLIATANQGSEATYESGFVIDKFPISRPNLTFSTLTVSNMSPEDSSIYLCSVEFPYLNIQYFGAGTRLSVL.

The chain joins TRBV11-2 to TRBJ1-1; D gene unclear. From germline, CDR1 is SGHAT and CDR2 FQNNGV. V lost 1 base and J 1 base, leaving 7 bases between the germline ends. CDR3 length: 14 residues. The CDR3: CASSLVRGNTEAFF. CDR3 DNA sequence: TGTGCCAGCAGCTTAGTGCGGGGGAACACTGAAGCTTTCTTT.

The chain links TRBV9 to TRBJ1-1; a possible D gene is TRBD1 (6 bases). From germline, CDR1 is SGDLS and CDR2 YYNGEE. CDR3 length: 18 residues. Trimming left V 0 bases short and J 1 base short, with 19 bases between. The CDR3 protein is CASSVALLVTGANTEAFF. Written as DNA, the CDR3 is TGTGCCAGCAGCGTAGCTTTGCTGGTGACAGGAGCGAACACTGAAGCTTTCTTT. The full variable domain, rest sourced from reference TRBV9 and TRBJ1-1, is DSGVTQTPKHLITATGQRVTLRCSPRSGDLSVYWYQQSLDQGLQFLIQYYNGEERAKGNILERFSAQQFPDLHSELNLSSLELGDSALYFCASSVALLVTGANTEAFFGQGTRLTVV.

This clone was counted a single time. This chain joins TRBV19 and TRBJ2-3; 8 nucleotides agree with TRBD1. This CDR3 region has 16 residues. Germline CDR1 is LNHDA and CDR2 is SQIVND (reference sequence). With V trimmed by 4 bases and J by 4 bases, 10 bases remained unmatched. The CDR3, as DNA: TGTGCCAGTAGTAGAAGACAGGGGATAGGGCCAGATACGCAGTATTTT. Translated, it gives CASSRRQGIGPDTQYF.

The J gene is TRBJ2-2, the V gene TRBV15, with 9 bases that match TRBD2. The V segment lost 5 bases and the J segment 2 bases; nucleotides outside the gene matches: 3. Germline-derived CDR1 and CDR2 are LNHNV and YYDKDF (reference sequence). This CDR3 contains 15 residues. CDR3 region: CATSPTSGNTGELFF. For the CDR3, the DNA is TGTGCCACCAGCCCGACTAGCGGCAACACCGGGGAGCTGTTTTTT.

The V call is TRBV11-2, the J call TRBJ2-7, with D maybe TRBD1 (5 bases). The germline gives CDR1 SGHAT, CDR2 FQNNGV. The V and J ends lost 5 bases and 2 bases respectively, with 16 bases between them. The CDR3 contains 15 residues. CDR3 sequence reads: CASSTWTWNPYEQYF. CDR3 DNA sequence: TGTGCCAGCAGCACCTGGACATGGAACCCCTACGAGCAGTACTTC.

In this sample, this clone turned up a few times. At one of its ends the junction is not consistent with the germline gene, which may arise from a read error. The chain employs TRBV7-9 and TRBJ1-1; perhaps TRBD1 as D (5 bases). The CDR3 has 13 amino acids. Per germline, CDR1 SEHNR and CDR2 FQNEAQ (reference sequence). The CDR3 nucleotides are TGTTCCAGCGGAAGTTGGGGGGACACTGAAGCTTTCTTT. Translation gives CSSGSWGDTEAFF.

This rearrangement joins TRBV4-2 to TRBJ2-2, with TRBD1 matching over 8 bases. This CDR3 spans 17 amino acids. The V segment lost 0 bases and the J segment 1 base; nucleotides outside the gene matches: 4. Germline-derived CDR1 and CDR2 are LGHNA and YNFKEQ. The CDR3 coding sequence is TGTGCCAGCAGCCAAGATCGGGGGACAGGGAACACCGGGGAGCTGTTTTTT. Protein sequence: CASSQDRGTGNTGELFF.

The rearrangement links TRBV5-8 to TRBJ2-7, with TRBD1 matching 8 bases. Per germline, CDR1 SGHTS and CDR2 YDEGEE. J lost 3 bases, V lost 4 bases, and 3 bases had no gene match. The CDR3 loop spans 13 amino acids. The CDR3, as DNA: TGTGCCAGCAGCATCGACAGGGGCTACGAGCAGTACTTC. This translates into CASSIDRGYEQYF.

The rearrangement joins TRBV5-1 to TRBJ1-2, with TRBD1 matching over 8 bases. Looked up from germline, CDR1 is SGHRS and CDR2 is YFSETQ. The CDR3 sequence is 16 residues long. V trimming: 0 bases; J trimming: 4 bases; junction bases outside the gene matches: 8. The CDR3 nucleotides are TGCGCCAGCAGCTTGGTCCCGACAGGGGAGGTCTATGGCTACACCTTC. Translated: CASSLVPTGEVYGYTF.

This clone turned up a few times. The CDR3, as DNA: TGTGCCAGCAGCCAAGATAGGGACTACGGTTTAGAGACCCAGTACTTC. Its protein is CASSQDRDYGLETQYF. The J gene is TRBJ2-5, the V gene TRBV14; 7 bases map to TRBD2. Germline V gene lookup returns CDR1 SGHDN and CDR2 FVKESK. CDR3 size: 16 residues. V lost 0 bases to trimming and J lost 4 bases; unmatched junction nucleotides: 8.

The V call is TRBV5-6, the J call TRBJ2-4, with 7 bases fitting TRBD1. V dropped 6 bases and J dropped 2; count of bases not matched to a gene: 17. The CDR3 has 18 residues. CDR1 and CDR2 (germline): SGHDT, YYEEEE. This CDR3 reads CASTQNKGQRLPKNIQYF. The CDR3 DNA follows: TGTGCCAGCACCCAGAACAAGGGACAGAGGTTACCCAAAAACATTCAGTACTTC.

The rearrangement uses TRBV7-9 and TRBJ2-7, with 9 nucleotides matching TRBD2. The germline gives CDR1 SEHNR, CDR2 FQNEAQ (reference sequence). V was pared by 1 base and J by 2 bases, with 3 bases of the junction left unmatched. The CDR3 is 15 amino acids. CDR3 amino acids: CASSLGGRGTYEQYF. CDR3 in DNA: TGTGCCAGCAGCTTAGGCGGGAGGGGCACCTACGAGCAGTACTTC.

This chain connects TRBV5-4 to TRBJ2-3, with a tentative D call TRBD1 (6 bases). The germline V and J ends were trimmed by 3 bases and 4 bases, with 15 bases remaining between them. Per the germline V gene, CDR1 is SGHNT and CDR2 is YYREEE (reference sequence). CDR3 length: 15 residues. DNA for the CDR3: TGTGCCAGCAGCTCACCCCTAGGGGGACCAGATACGCAGTATTTT. It encodes CASSSPLGGPDTQYF.

Only a few counts were recorded for this clone. The V call is TRBV9, the J call TRBJ2-7; the match to TRBD2 covers 8 bases. V lost 7 bases and J lost 3; bases outside the gene matches: 6. The CDR3 has 13 residues. Germline-derived CDR1 and CDR2 are SGDLS and YYNGEE. The CDR3 loop reads CASSRTSSYEQYF. The CDR3 DNA reads as TGTGCCAGCTCACGGACTAGCAGCTACGAGCAGTACTTC.

J is TRBJ2-1 and V is TRBV9; D is uncertain. Per germline, CDR1 SGDLS and CDR2 YYNGEE. The V end was cut by 4 bases, the J end by 3 bases, with 5 bases between. The CDR3 runs 12 residues. This chain's CDR3 is CASSSVYNEQFF. CDR3 DNA sequence: TGTGCCAGCAGCTCCGTCTACAATGAGCAGTTCTTC.

About this clone: One base separates it from a far larger clone, so it is likely a read error. The chain combines TRBV30 with TRBJ1-5, with D maybe TRBD1 (5 bases). Germline V lookup: CDR1 GTSNPN, CDR2 SVGIG (reference sequence). The CDR3 length is 16 residues. With 2 bases removed from V and 6 bases from J, the gap between germline ends came to 20 bases. This chain's CDR3 is CAWSLRTRHLPQPQHF. Here the CDR3 DNA reads TGTGCCTGGAGTTTGAGGACACGGCACCTTCCTCAGCCCCAGCATTTT.

The chain is built from TRBV6-1 and TRBJ1-2, with 7 positions matching TRBD1. With 1 base clipped from V and 4 bases from J, the junction kept 3 bases outside the gene matches. In germline, CDR1 is MNHNS, CDR2 SASEGT. The CDR3 contains 14 residues. In DNA form, the CDR3 reads TGTGCCAGCAGTGAAGTAGGGGGCGGCTATGGCTACACCTTC. Translating gives CASSEVGGGYGYTF.